The next 3 T cell receptor beta chains were all read from a single sample in a study of CD8+CD57+ T cells in acquired aplastic anemia. Profiling that covered TCR beta VDJ and CDR3 relied on genomic DNA as its template. One entry per CDR3 protein results from TCRdb running MiXCR on the reads. The repertoire includes 450,000 to 550,000 distinct CDR3 sequences, around 32% of them detected once, and roughly 0.8% sits in the top ten. By flow cytometry, patients selected for sequencing had shown an expansion of CD8+CD57+ cells. Sequencing input: sorted CD4+, CD8+, or CD8+CD57+ T cells (not recorded which) from PBMCs. All receptors derive from a human donor with aplastic anemia.

This clonotype was observed at least ten times. This rearrangement joins TRBV10-3 to TRBJ2-7; no clear D. Trimming stripped 10 bases from V and 1 base from J, with 11 bases between. Germline assignment: CDR1 ENHRY and CDR2 SYGVKD. CDR3 length: 12 residues. In nucleotides, the CDR3 is TGTGCCACTGGGCTGGGGTCCTACGAGCAGTACTTC. Translation: CATGLGSYEQYF.

The J gene is TRBJ2-7, the V gene TRBV9, with 7 bases lining up with TRBD1. Trimming at V came to 2 bases and at J to 2 bases, leaving 10 bases not matched to a gene. CDR1 SGDLS and CDR2 YYNGEE come from the germline V gene. This CDR3 contains 16 residues. The CDR3 sequence: CASSVAPGTDTYEQYF. The CDR3 DNA follows: TGTGCCAGCAGCGTTGCCCCCGGGACAGACACCTACGAGCAGTACTTC.

This chain connects TRBV24-1 to TRBJ2-7; 9 nucleotides agree with TRBD2. The CDR3 consists of 17 residues. Looked up from germline, CDR1 is KGHDR and CDR2 is SFDVKD. V lost 5 bases and J lost 2; bases outside the gene matches: 12. CDR3 protein: CATSGVRLAVGAYEQYF. For the CDR3, the DNA is TGTGCCACCAGTGGAGTAAGACTAGCGGTTGGCGCCTACGAGCAGTACTTC.